The rows below give T cell receptor beta chains drawn from one sample of a study of blood T cell repertoires in COVID-19. The method was immunoSEQ multiplex PCR; TCRdb's version includes in-frame clones alone and lacks a portion of them. The table includes tens of thousands of clones, roughly 80% detected once. Source material: peripheral blood. Receptors were obtained from a woman aged 60-70 years with acute or convalescent COVID-19. The CDR3 runs from the conserved cysteine through the conserved F or W. The D gene is left open where the match is weak.

D	J	V	CDR3	DNA
-	TRBJ1-3	TRBV9	CASSVGDPLSSGNTIYF	TGTGCCAGCAGCGTGGGAGATCCATTGAGCTCTGGAAACACCATATATTTT
-	TRBJ2-2	TRBV9	CASSARVNDQTGELFF	TGTGCCAGCAGCGCCCGGGTAAACGACCAGACCGGGGAGCTGTTTTTT
-	TRBJ2-1	TRBV11-2	CASSFPVNNEQFF	TGTGCCAGCAGCTTTCCGGTCAACAATGAGCAGTTCTTC
TRBD1	TRBJ1-5	TRBV18	CASSPDREAQPQHF	TGTGCCAGCTCACCAGACAGGGAGGCGCAGCCCCAGCATTTT
-	TRBJ1-1	TRBV12-3/TRBV12-4	CASSLAPLRGAFF	TGTGCCAGCAGCTTAGCCCCTCTCCGGGGGGCTTTCTTT
-	TRBJ2-6	TRBV30	CAWNRQVYSGANVLTF	TGTGCCTGGAACAGACAGGTCTACTCTGGGGCCAACGTCCTGACTTTC
TRBD1	TRBJ1-2	TRBV5-1	CASSSQPGQGADGYTF	TGCGCCAGCAGCTCGCAGCCGGGACAGGGGGCCGATGGCTACACCTTC
-	TRBJ2-5	TRBV7-9	CASSPSGETQYF	TGTGCCAGCAGCCCTAGTGGGGAGACCCAGTACTTC
-	TRBJ2-2	TRBV24-1	CATSGNAITGELFF	TGTGCCACCAGTGGCAACGCGATAACCGGGGAGCTGTTTTTT
-	TRBJ1-1	TRBV11-2	CASSLESTEAFF	TGTGCCAGCAGCTTAGAGAGCACTGAAGCTTTCTTT
TRBD1	TRBJ2-2	TRBV3-1/TRBV3-2	CASSTQGALGGELFF	TGTGCCAGCAGCACACAGGGGGCGCTGGGCGGGGAGCTGTTTTTT